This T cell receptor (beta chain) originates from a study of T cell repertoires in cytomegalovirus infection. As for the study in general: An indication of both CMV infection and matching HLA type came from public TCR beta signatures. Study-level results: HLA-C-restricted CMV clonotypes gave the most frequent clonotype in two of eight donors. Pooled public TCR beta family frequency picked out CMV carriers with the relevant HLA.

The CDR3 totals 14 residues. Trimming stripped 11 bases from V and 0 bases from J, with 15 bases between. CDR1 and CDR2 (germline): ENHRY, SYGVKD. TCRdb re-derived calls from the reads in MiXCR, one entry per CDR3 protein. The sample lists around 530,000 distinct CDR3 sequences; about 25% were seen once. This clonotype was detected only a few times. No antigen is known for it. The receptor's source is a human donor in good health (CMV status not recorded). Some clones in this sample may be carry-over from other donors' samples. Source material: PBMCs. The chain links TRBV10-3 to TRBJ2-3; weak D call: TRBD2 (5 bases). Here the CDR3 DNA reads TGTGCCGCTCGCAGCGGCCCCAGCACAGATACGCAGTATTTT. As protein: CAARSGPSTDTQYF.